A single sample is the source of the 25 T cell receptor beta chains below, sequenced in a study of CD8+ T cells in alopecia areata. RNA was extracted and reverse transcribed into cDNA as the sequencing template. Profiled with immunoSEQ multiplex PCR; TCRdb holds only in-frame clones, not every one. The sample includes around 140,000 clones, approximately 50% of them seen just once. What was sequenced was CD4+ T cells sorted from blood. All receptors derive from a human donor with alopecia areata.

This clone was counted between two and nine times. The chain is built from TRBV4-1 and TRBJ2-5; tentatively, D is TRBD2 (5 bases). Germline V gene lookup returns CDR1 MGHRA and CDR2 YSYEKL. V lost 3 bases and J lost 5, with 10 bases in between. There are 13 residues in the CDR3. CDR3 sequence: CASSHDGLETQYF. The DNA for the CDR3 is TGCGCCAGCAGCCATGACGGACTCGAGACCCAGTACTTC.

This chain uses TRBV11-2 with TRBJ2-7; a possible D gene is TRBD1 (6 bases). This CDR3 is 13 amino acids long. Germline CDR1 SGHAT, CDR2 FQNNGV. With 4 bases removed from V and 12 bases from J, the gap between germline ends came to 19 bases. The CDR3 loop is CASSSSGTRRRYF. The DNA for the CDR3 is TGTGCCAGCAGCTCCTCCGGGACACGACGTCGGTACTTC. The full variable domain, with the rest looked up from reference TRBV11-2 and TRBJ2-7, is EAGVAQSPRYKIIEKRQSVAFWCNPISGHATLYWYQQILGQGPKLLIQFQNNGVVDDSQLPKDRFSAERLKGVDSTLKIQPAKLEDSAVYLCASSSSGTRRRYFGPGTRLTVT.

The J gene is TRBJ1-2, the V gene TRBV29-1; no reliable D call. The CDR3 contains 15 residues. In germline, CDR1 is SQVTM, CDR2 ANQGSEA. V was cut by 7 bases and J by 0 bases, with 18 bases left in between. The CDR3 coding sequence is TGCAGCGCCCCGGCGAATTCCAGAGCTAACTATGGCTACACCTTC. It encodes CSAPANSRANYGYTF. Variable domain in full (rest from reference TRBV29-1 and TRBJ1-2): SAVISQKPSRDICQRGTSLTIQCQVDSQVTMMFWYRQQPGQSLTLIATANQGSEATYESGFVIDKFPISRPNLTFSTLTVSNMSPEDSSIYLCSAPANSRANYGYTFGSGTRLTVV.

The chain carries TRBV7-3 and TRBJ2-7, with a possible D match to TRBD2 (6 bases). CDR3 length equals 13 residues. Trimming cost V 2 bases and J 3 bases, with 8 bases left between them. Germline loops: CDR1 SGHTA, CDR2 FQGTGA. Here the CDR3 reads CASSLGAGYEQYF. The CDR3 nucleotides read TGTGCCAGCAGCTTAGGAGCGGGCTACGAGCAGTACTTC.

The J gene is TRBJ2-1, the V gene TRBV4-1; no definite D call. CDR3 length equals 13 residues. The germline V gene has CDR1 MGHRA and CDR2 YSYEKL. V shed 6 bases and J shed 4 bases, with 10 bases lying between them. In DNA, the CDR3 is TGCGCCAGCAGTCTAGATAGGTACAATGAGCAGTTCTTC. Translating gives CASSLDRYNEQFF.

The rearrangement uses TRBV6-1 and TRBJ2-7, with 9 bases that match TRBD2. Trimming removed 5 bases from V and 3 bases from J; junction bases left unmatched: 5. Germline CDR1 is MNHNS and CDR2 is SASEGT. CDR3 length equals 14 residues. The CDR3 spells CASSPPTSGYEQYF. The DNA of the CDR3 is TGTGCCAGCAGTCCCCCGACTAGCGGCTACGAGCAGTACTTC.

This clone was detected ten times or more. V gene TRBV19 combines with J gene TRBJ1-1; D remains unclear. The germline CDR1 and CDR2 sequences are LNHDA and SQIVND (reference sequence). The CDR3 loop spans 15 amino acids. Trimming cost V 0 bases and J 3 bases, with 11 bases left between them. Here the CDR3 reads CASSIDYGRYTEAFF. The CDR3, as DNA: TGTGCCAGTAGTATAGATTACGGGAGATACACTGAAGCTTTCTTT.

This clone was counted between two and nine times. The chain joins TRBV30 to TRBJ1-5, with no clear D. The CDR3 has 13 residues. Between the trimmed V and J ends, which lost 1 base and 5 bases, there was a span of 9 bases. Looked up from germline, CDR1 is GTSNPN and CDR2 is SVGIG (reference sequence). CDR3 DNA: TGTGCCTGGAGTGGAGAACTGGATCAGCCCCAGCATTTT. Translating it yields CAWSGELDQPQHF.

This chain joins TRBV30 and TRBJ2-7, with a weak D call TRBD1 (5 bases). The CDR3 covers 13 residues. Germline V CDR1 and CDR2: GTSNPN, SVGIG (reference sequence). Deletions cut 0 bases from V and 3 bases from J, with 9 bases between. For the CDR3, the DNA is TGTGCCTGGAGTGTAGGCAGGGTCTACGAGCAGTACTTC. Amino acids: CAWSVGRVYEQYF. Variable domain in full (rest from reference TRBV30 and TRBJ2-7): SQTIHQWPATLVQPVGSPLSLECTVEGTSNPNLYWYRQAAGRGLQLLFYSVGIGQISSEVPQNLSASRPQDRQFILSSKKLLLSDSGFYLCAWSVGRVYEQYFGPGTRLTVT.

A few counts support this clone. The chain is built from TRBV30 and TRBJ2-2, with TRBD2 matching over 7 bases. Per the germline V gene, CDR1 is GTSNPN and CDR2 is SVGIG (reference sequence). V lost 0 bases, J lost 6 bases, and 10 bases stayed unmatched. The CDR3 runs to 16 residues. The CDR3 nucleotides read TGTGCCTGGAGTGTTTATCGCGGGAGATTTTCCGGGGAGCTGTTTTTT. Protein: CAWSVYRGRFSGELFF.

V gene TRBV30 combines with J gene TRBJ2-1, with 7 bases that match TRBD2. The V gene's germline CDR1 is GTSNPN and CDR2 SVGIG (reference sequence). V lost 3 bases to trimming and J lost 4 bases; unmatched junction nucleotides: 9. The CDR3 spans 15 residues. The CDR3 coding sequence is TGTGCCTGGAGGGGGCCTAGCGGAGCGTACAATGAGCAGTTCTTC. This gives the protein CAWRGPSGAYNEQFF.

The genes are TRBV7-9 and TRBJ2-6; unclear D gene. V lost 5 bases, J lost 3 bases, and 8 bases lay in between. The germline V gene encodes CDR1 SEHNR and CDR2 FQNEAQ (reference sequence). CDR3 size: 14 residues. The CDR3 spells CASSNGNGANVLTF. CDR3 nucleotide sequence: TGTGCCAGCAGCAACGGAAATGGGGCCAACGTCCTGACTTTC.

This clone occurred a few times. The CDR3 DNA reads as TGTGCCAGCAGCCAAGATGCTGACTCCTACAATGAGCAGTTCTTC. Translation: CASSQDADSYNEQFF. The genes are TRBV14 and TRBJ2-1; no reliable D call. CDR1 and CDR2 (germline): SGHDN, FVKESK. The CDR3 has 15 amino acids. V lost 0 bases to trimming and J lost 0 bases, with 6 bases between them.

For this clone: The germline gene is not matched at one end of the junction; a read error may be the cause. The chain uses TRBV19 and TRBJ2-7; 7 nucleotides line up with TRBD2. The germline V gene encodes CDR1 LNHDA and CDR2 SQIVND (reference sequence). This CDR3 has 11 amino acids. CDR3 sequence: CASSIGRGRRF. The CDR3 DNA reads as TGTGCCAGTAGTATTGGGCGCGGGAGAAGATTC. Based on the CDR3 plus reference TRBV19 and TRBJ2-7, the full variable domain is DGGITQSPKYLFRKEGQNVTLSCEQNLNHDAMYWYRQDPGQGLRLIYYSQIVNDFQKGDIAEGYSVSREKKESFPLTVTSAQKNPTAFYLCASSIGRGRRFGPGTRLTVT.

The chain joins TRBV27 to TRBJ2-3; possibly TRBD1 for D (6 bases). CDR3 length: 14 residues. Trimming stripped 5 bases from V and 4 bases from J, with 13 bases between. CDR1 is MNHEY and CDR2 is SMNVEV in the germline V gene (reference sequence). The CDR3 DNA reads as TGTGCCAGCAGTCCGGCAGGGGCACCAGATACGCAGTATTTT. It yields the protein CASSPAGAPDTQYF.

The V and J genes are TRBV5-1 and TRBJ2-7; D is tentatively TRBD1 or TRBD2 (6 bases each). Germline V gene sequence: CDR1 SGHRS, CDR2 YFSETQ. The CDR3 consists of 12 residues. Trimming removed 1 base at V and 6 bases at J, with 8 bases between. The CDR3 sequence: CASSLSGAEQYF. The DNA of the CDR3 is TGCGCCAGCAGCTTGTCGGGGGCCGAGCAGTACTTC.

The CDR3 region is CASSLRGIETQYF. CDR3 in DNA: TGTGCCAGCAGTTTAAGGGGAATTGAGACCCAGTACTTC. The chain is built from TRBV28 and TRBJ2-5, with D perhaps matching TRBD1 (5 bases). Between the trimmed V and J ends, which lost 2 bases and 5 bases, there was a span of 9 bases. CDR1 and CDR2 (germline): MDHEN, SYDVKM. The CDR3 runs to 13 residues.

The chain uses TRBV27 and TRBJ2-1; 8 nucleotides line up with TRBD1. The trim removed 6 bases at V and 7 bases at J, leaving 14 bases unmatched. There are 16 residues in the CDR3. CDR1 and CDR2 (germline): MNHEY, SMNVEV (reference sequence). CDR3 DNA sequence: TGTGCCAGCAGAAGGGACAGGTCGATGGCGGGAAATGAGCAGTTCTTC. This encodes CASRRDRSMAGNEQFF.

The rearrangement joins TRBV7-2 to TRBJ2-7, with a tentative D call TRBD1 (6 bases). Looked up from germline, CDR1 is SGHTA and CDR2 is FQGNSA. The V and J ends lost 3 bases and 4 bases respectively, with 10 bases between them. This CDR3 has 13 residues. The CDR3 bases are TGTGCCAGCAGCTTCCAGGGGTCGTACGAGCAGTACTTC. Encoded protein: CASSFQGSYEQYF.

This clone was found once. The chain is built from TRBV6-5 and TRBJ2-1; D uncertain. Germline CDR1 is MNHEY and CDR2 is SVGAGI. The CDR3 has 16 residues. Trimming left V 2 bases short and J 7 bases short, with 18 bases between. The CDR3: CASSYLPKVAGNEQFF. As DNA, the CDR3 is TGTGCCAGCAGTTACCTCCCGAAGGTGGCTGGGAATGAGCAGTTCTTC.

The V gene is TRBV11-2, the J gene TRBJ2-3, with unresolved D. CDR3 size: 14 residues. Germline-derived CDR1 and CDR2 are SGHAT and FQNNGV. The V end was cut by 0 bases, the J end by 7 bases, with 11 bases between. CDR3 amino acids: CASSLDRSTYTQYF. CDR3 sequence (DNA): TGTGCCAGCAGCTTAGATCGAAGCACTTATACGCAGTATTTT.

This chain connects TRBV29-1 to TRBJ1-5, with 7 bases lining up with TRBD1. Germline trimming cut 7 bases from V and 2 bases from J; bases unmatched to any gene: 5. The CDR3 runs to 13 residues. Germline CDR1 and CDR2: SQVTM and ANQGSEA. CDR3 amino acids: CSARQGGNQPQHF. CDR3 coding DNA: TGCAGCGCCCGACAGGGAGGCAATCAGCCCCAGCATTTT. Looking up the rest from reference TRBV29-1 and TRBJ1-5 gives the full variable domain: SAVISQKPSRDICQRGTSLTIQCQVDSQVTMMFWYRQQPGQSLTLIATANQGSEATYESGFVIDKFPISRPNLTFSTLTVSNMSPEDSSIYLCSARQGGNQPQHFGDGTRLSIL.

The chain joins TRBV29-1 to TRBJ1-2; unclear D gene. V lost 3 bases and J lost 4, with 15 bases in between. The CDR3 spans 14 residues. CDR1 and CDR2 (germline): SQVTM, ANQGSEA. The CDR3 DNA reads as TGCAGCGTTGACCAAGCCGGGAGCGGCTATGGCTACACCTTC. Translated: CSVDQAGSGYGYTF.

The J gene is TRBJ2-4, the V gene TRBV27; the D is unclear. CDR1 and CDR2 from the germline V gene are MNHEY and SMNVEV (reference sequence). V gave up 1 base and J gave up 3 bases, with 13 bases separating them. The CDR3 is 16 amino acids. DNA of the CDR3: TGTGCCAGCAGTTTATTCCCTGGACCATACAAAAACATTCAGTACTTC. Translation: CASSLFPGPYKNIQYF.

The chain uses TRBV28 and TRBJ2-1; TRBD2 matches at 10 bases. The CDR3 consists of 13 residues. CDR1 and CDR2 (germline): MDHEN, SYDVKM. J was trimmed by 4 bases and V by 10 bases; bases with no gene match: 4. The CDR3 DNA follows: TGTGCCACTAGCGGGAGTCTTTACAATGAGCAGTTCTTC. This encodes CATSGSLYNEQFF.